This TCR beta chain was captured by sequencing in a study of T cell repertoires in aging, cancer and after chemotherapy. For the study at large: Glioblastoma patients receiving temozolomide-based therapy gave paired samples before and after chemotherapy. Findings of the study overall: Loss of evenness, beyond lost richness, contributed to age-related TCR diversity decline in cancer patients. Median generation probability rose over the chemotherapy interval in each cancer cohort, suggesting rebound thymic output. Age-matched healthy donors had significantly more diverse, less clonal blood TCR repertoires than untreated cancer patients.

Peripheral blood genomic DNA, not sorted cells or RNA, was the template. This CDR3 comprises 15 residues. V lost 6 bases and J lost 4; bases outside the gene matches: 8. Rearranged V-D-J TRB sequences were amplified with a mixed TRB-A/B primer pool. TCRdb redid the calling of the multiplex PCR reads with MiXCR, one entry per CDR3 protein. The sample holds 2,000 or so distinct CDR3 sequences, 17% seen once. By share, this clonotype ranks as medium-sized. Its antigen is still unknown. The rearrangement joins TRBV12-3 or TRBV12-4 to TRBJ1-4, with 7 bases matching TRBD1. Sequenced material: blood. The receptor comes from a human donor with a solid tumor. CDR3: CASRRRGPLNEKLFF. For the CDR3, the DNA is TGTGCCAGCAGACGGAGGGGGCCCCTTAATGAAAAACTGTTTTTT.